This entry is about one TCR beta chain. Its antigen remains unidentified. This sample was included in a study of T cell responses to AZD1222 COVID-19 vaccine. Study information: Analysis merged second doses at about 4 or about 12 weeks.

Libraries were prepared by immunoSEQ multiplex PCR; TCRdb keeps only in-frame clonotypes and omits some of them. The sample has 90,000 to 120,000 clones; about nine tenths are singletons. V dropped 1 base and J dropped 5 bases, with 6 bases sitting between them. This CDR3 has 13 amino acids. CDR1 LGHDT and CDR2 YNNKEL come from the germline V gene (reference sequence). General study points: White British donors predominated, females outnumbered males, and clonal diversity was possibly underestimated.

This TCR was sampled from an adult in good health. The specimen comprised peripheral blood, sampled on day 0 of AZD1222 vaccination. This chain links TRBV3-1 (or the pseudogene TRBV3-2) with TRBJ1-5, with D unresolved. This CDR3 is CASSQARHQPQHF. Here the CDR3 DNA reads TGTGCCAGCAGCCAAGCCAGACATCAGCCCCAGCATTTT.